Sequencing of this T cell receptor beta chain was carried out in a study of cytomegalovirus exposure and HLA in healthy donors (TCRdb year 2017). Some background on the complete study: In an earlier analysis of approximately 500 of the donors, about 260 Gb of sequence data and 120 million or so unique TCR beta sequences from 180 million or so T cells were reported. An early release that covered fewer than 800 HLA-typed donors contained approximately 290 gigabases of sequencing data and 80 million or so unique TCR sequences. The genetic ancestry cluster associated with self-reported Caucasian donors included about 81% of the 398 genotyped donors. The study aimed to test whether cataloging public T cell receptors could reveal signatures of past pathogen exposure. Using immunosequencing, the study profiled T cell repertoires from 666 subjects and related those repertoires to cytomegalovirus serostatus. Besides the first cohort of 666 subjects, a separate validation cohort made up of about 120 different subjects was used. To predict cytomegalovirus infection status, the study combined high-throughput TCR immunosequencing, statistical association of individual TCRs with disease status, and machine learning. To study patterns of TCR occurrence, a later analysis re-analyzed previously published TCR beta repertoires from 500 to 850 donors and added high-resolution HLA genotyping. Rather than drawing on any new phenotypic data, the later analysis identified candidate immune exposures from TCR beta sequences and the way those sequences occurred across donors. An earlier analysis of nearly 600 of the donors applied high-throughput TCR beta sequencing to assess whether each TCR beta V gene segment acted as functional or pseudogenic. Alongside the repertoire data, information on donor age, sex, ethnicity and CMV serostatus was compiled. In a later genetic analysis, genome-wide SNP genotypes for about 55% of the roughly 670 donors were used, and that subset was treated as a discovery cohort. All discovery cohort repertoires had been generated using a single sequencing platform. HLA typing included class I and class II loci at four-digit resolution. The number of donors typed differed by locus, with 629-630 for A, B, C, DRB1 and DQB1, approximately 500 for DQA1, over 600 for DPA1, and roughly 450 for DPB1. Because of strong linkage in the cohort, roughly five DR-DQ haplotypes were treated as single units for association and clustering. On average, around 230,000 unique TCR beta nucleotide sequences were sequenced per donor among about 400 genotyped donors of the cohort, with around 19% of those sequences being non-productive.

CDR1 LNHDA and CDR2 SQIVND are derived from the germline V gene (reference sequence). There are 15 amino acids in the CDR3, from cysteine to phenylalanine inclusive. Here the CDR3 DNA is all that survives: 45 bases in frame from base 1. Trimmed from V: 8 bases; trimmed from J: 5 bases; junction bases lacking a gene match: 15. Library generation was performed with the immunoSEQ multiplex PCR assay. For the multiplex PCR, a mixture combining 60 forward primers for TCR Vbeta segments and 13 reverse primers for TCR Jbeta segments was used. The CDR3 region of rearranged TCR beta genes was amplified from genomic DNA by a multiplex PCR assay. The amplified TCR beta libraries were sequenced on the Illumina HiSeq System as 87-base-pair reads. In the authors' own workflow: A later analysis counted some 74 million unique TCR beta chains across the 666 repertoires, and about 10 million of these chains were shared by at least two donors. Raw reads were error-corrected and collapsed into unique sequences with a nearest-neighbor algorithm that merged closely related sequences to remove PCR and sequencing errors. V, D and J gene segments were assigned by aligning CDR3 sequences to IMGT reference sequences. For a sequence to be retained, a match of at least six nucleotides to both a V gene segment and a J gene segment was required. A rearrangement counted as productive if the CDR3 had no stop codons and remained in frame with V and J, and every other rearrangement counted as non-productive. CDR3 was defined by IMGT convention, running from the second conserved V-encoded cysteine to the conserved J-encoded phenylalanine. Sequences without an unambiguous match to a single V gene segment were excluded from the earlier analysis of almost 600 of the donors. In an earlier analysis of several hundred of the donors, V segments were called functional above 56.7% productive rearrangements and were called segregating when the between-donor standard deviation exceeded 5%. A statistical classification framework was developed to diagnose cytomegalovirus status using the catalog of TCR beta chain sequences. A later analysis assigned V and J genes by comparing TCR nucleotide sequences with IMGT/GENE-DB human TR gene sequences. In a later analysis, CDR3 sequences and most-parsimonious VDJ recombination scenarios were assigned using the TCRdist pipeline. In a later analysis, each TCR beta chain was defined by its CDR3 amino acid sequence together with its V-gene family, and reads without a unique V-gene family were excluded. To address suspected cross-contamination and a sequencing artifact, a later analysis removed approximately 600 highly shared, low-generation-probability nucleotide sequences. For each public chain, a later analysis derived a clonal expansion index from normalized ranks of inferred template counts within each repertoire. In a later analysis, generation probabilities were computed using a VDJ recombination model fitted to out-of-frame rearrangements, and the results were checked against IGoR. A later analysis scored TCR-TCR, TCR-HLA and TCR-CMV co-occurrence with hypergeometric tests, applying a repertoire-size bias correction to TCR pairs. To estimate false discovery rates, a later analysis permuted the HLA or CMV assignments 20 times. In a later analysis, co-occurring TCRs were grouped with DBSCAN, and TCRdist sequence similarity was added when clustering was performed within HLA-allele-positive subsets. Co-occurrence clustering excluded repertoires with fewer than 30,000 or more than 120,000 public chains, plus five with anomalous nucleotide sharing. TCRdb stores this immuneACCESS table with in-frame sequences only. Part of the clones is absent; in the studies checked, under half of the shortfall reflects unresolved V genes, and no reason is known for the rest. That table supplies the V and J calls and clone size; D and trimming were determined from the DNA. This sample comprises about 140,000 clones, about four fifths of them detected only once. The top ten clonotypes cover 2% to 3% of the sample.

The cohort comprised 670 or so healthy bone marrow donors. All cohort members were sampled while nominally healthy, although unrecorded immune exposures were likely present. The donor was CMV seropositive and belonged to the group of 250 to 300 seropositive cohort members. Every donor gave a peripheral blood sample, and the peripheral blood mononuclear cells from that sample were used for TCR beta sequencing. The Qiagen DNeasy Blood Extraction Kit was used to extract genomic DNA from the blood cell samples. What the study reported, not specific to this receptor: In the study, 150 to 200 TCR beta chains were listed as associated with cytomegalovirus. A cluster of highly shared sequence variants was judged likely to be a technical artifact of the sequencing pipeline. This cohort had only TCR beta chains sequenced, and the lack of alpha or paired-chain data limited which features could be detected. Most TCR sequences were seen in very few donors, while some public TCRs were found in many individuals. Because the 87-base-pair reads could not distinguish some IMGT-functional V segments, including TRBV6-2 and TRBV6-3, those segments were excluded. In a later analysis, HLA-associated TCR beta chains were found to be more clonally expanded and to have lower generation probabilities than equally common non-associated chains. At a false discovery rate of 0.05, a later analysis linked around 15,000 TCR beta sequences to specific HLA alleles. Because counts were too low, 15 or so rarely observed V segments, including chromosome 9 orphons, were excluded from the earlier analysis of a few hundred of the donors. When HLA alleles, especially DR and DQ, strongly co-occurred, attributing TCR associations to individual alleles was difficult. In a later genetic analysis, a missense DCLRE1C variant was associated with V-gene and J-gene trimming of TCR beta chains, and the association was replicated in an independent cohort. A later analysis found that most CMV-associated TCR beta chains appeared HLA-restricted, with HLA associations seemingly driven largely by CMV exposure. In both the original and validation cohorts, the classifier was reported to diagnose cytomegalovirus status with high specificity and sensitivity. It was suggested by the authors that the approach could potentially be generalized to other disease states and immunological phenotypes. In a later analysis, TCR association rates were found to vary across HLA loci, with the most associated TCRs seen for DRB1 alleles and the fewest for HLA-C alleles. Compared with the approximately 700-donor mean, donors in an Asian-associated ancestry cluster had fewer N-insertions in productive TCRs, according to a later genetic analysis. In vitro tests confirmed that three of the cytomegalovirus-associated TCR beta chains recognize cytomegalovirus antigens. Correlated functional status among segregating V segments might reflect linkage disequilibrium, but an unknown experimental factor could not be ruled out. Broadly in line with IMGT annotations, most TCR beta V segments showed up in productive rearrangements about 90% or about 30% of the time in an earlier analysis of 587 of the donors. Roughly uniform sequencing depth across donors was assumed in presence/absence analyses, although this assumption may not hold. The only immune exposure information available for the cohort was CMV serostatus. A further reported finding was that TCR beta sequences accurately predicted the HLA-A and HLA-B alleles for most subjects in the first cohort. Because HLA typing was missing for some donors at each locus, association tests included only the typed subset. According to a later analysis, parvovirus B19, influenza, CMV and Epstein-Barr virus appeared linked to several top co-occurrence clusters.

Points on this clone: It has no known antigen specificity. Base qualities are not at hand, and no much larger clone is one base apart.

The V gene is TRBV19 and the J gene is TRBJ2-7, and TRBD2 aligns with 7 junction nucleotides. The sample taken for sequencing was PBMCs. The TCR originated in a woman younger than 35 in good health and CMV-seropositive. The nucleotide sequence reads TGTGCCAGTGCACCCCTGGGGGGGTCGGCGAACGAGCAGTACTTC. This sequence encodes CASAPLGGSANEQYF.